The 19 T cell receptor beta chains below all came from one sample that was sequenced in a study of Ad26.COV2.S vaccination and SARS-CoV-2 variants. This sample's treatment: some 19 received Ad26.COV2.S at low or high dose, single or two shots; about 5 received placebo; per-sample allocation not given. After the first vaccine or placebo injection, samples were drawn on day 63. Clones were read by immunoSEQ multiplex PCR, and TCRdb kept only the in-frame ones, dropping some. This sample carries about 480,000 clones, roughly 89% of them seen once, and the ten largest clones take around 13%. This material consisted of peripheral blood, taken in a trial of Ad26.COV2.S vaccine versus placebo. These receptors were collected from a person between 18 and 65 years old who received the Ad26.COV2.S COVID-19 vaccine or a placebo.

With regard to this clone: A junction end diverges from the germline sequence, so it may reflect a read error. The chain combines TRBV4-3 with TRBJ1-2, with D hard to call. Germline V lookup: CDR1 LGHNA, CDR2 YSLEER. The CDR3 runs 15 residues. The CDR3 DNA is TGCGCCAGCAGCCAGTATCGGGGTTCGGTCTATGGCCACACCTTC. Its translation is CASSQYRGSVYGHTF.

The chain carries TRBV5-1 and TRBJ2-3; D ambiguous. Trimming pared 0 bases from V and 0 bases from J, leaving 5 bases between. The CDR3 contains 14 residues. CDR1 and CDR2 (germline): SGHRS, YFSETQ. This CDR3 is CASSLDSSTDTQYF. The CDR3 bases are TGCGCCAGCAGCTTGGACAGTAGCACAGATACGCAGTATTTT.

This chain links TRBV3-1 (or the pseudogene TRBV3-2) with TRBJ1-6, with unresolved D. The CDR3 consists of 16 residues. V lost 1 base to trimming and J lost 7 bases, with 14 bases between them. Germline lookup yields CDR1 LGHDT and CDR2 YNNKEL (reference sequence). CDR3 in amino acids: CASSQGGDFGNSPLHF. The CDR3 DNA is TGTGCCAGCAGCCAAGGCGGGGATTTCGGAAATTCACCCCTCCACTTT.

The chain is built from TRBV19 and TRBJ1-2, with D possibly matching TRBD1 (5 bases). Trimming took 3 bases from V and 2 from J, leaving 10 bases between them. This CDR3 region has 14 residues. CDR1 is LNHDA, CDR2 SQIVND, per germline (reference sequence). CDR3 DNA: TGTGCCAGTAGTATTGGGACGCAGAACTATGGCTACACCTTC. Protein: CASSIGTQNYGYTF.

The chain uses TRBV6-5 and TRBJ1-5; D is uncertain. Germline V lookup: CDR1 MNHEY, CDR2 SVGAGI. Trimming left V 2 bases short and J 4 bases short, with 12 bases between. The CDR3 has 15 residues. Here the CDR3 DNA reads TGTGCCAGCAGTTACGGCGGACTGGGTAATCAGCCCCAGCATTTT. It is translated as CASSYGGLGNQPQHF.

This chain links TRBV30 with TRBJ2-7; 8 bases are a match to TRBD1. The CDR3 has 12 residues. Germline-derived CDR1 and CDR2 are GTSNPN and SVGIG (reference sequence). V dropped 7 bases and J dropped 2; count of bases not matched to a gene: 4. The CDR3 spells CALQGGPYEQYF. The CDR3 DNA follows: TGTGCCTTACAGGGGGGACCCTACGAGCAGTACTTC.

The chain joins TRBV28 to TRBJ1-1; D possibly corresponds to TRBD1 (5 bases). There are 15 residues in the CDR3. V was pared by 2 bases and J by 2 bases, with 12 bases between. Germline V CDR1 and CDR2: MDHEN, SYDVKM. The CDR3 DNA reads TGTGCCAGCAGTTTAGGGGGTAGGTTCAACACTGAAGCTTTCTTT. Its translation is CASSLGGRFNTEAFF.

The CDR3 here is CASSAIGLGEKLFF. CDR3 DNA sequence: TGTGCCAGCAGCGCGATCGGGTTGGGAGAAAAACTGTTTTTT. The rearrangement links TRBV7-9 to TRBJ1-4; D call uncertain. Germline values: CDR1 SEHNR, CDR2 FQNEAQ (reference sequence). Trimming removed 5 bases at V and 8 bases at J, with 15 bases between. The CDR3 contains 14 residues.

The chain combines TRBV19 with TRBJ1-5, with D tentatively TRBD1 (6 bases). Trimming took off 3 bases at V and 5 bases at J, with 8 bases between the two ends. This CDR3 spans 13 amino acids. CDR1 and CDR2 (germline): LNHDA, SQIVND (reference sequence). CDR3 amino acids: CASSMDSYQPQHF. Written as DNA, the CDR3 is TGTGCCAGTAGTATGGACAGTTATCAGCCCCAGCATTTT.

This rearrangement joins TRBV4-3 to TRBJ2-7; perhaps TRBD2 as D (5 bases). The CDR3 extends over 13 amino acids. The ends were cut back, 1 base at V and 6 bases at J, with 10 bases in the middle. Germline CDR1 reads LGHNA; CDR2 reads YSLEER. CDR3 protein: CASSQAGLSEQYF. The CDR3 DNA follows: TGCGCCAGCAGCCAAGCAGGACTGTCCGAGCAGTACTTC.

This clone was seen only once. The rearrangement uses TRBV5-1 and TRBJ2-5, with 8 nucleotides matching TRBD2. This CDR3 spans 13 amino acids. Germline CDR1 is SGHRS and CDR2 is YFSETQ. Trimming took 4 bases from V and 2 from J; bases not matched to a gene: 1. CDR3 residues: CASSVAGQETQYF. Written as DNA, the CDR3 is TGCGCCAGCAGCGTAGCGGGGCAAGAGACCCAGTACTTC.

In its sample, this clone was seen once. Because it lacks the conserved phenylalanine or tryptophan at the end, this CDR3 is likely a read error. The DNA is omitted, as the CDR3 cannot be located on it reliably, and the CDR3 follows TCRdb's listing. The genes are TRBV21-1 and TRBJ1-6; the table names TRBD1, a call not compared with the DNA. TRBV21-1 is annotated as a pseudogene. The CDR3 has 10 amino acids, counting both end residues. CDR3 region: CASSAHPGQL.

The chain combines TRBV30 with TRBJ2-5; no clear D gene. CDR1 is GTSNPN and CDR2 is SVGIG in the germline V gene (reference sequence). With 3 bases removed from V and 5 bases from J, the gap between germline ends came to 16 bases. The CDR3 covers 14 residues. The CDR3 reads CAWSPPGWRETQYF. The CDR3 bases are TGTGCCTGGAGCCCACCCGGATGGCGTGAGACCCAGTACTTC.

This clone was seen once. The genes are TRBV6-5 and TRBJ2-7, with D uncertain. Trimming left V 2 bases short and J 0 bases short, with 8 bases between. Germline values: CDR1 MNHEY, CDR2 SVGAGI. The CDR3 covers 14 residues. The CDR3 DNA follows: TGTGCCAGCAGTTACGGCGCGGTCTCCTACGAGCAGTACTTC. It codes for CASSYGAVSYEQYF.

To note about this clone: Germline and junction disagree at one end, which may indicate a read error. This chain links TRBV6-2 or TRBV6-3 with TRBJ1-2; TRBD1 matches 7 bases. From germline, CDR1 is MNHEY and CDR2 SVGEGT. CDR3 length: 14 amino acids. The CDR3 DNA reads TGTGCCAGCAGCTACTCGGGGACAGCCTATGGCTACACCTTC. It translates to CASSYSGTAYGYTF.

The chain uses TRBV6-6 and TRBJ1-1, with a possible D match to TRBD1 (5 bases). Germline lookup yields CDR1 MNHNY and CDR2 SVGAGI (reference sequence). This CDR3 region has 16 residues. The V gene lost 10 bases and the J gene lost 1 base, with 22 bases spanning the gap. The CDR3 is CATHSGPRGRNTEAFF. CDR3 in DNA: TGTGCCACCCACTCCGGGCCGAGGGGTCGGAACACTGAAGCTTTCTTT.

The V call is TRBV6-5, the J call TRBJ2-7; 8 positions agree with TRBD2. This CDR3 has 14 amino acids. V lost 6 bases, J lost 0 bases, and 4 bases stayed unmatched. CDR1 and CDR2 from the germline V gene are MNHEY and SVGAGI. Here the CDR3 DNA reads TGTGCCAGCAGAACGAGCGGGAGCTCCTACGAGCAGTACTTC. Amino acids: CASRTSGSSYEQYF.

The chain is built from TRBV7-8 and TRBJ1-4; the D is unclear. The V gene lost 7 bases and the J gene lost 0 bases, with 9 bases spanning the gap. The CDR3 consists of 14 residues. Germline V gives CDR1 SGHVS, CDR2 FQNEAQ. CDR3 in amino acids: CASTSASTNEKLFF. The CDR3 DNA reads TGTGCCAGCACCTCGGCCTCAACTAATGAAAAACTGTTTTTT.

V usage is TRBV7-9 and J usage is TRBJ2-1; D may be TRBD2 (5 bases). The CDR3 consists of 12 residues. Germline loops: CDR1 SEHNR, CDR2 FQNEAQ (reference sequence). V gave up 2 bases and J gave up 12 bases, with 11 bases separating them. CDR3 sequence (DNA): TGTGCCAGCAGCTTATCCGGCGAGGGGCAGTTCTTC. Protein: CASSLSGEGQFF.